These 32 T cell receptor beta chains originate from one sample sequenced in a study of control samples from healthy donors and cancer patients. Profiled with immunoSEQ multiplex PCR; TCRdb holds only in-frame clones, not every one. The table has 40,000 to 55,000 clones, 93% seen once. The sample was PBMCs. These receptors all come from a woman aged 45 to 65 with head and neck cancer.

J is TRBJ2-2 and V is TRBV5-1, with TRBD2 matching 10 bases. This CDR3 region has 20 residues. Germline V gene data show CDR1 as SGHRS and CDR2 as YFSETQ. The ends lost 4 bases at V and 3 bases at J; junction bases unmatched: 18. CDR3 region: CASSPIPPGVAGGYTGELFF. Here the CDR3 DNA reads TGCGCCAGCAGCCCGATCCCCCCGGGGGTAGCGGGGGGTTACACCGGGGAGCTGTTTTTT.

The chain links TRBV30 to TRBJ2-7, with D perhaps given as TRBD1 or TRBD2 (5 bases each). Germline V gene data show CDR1 as GTSNPN and CDR2 as SVGIG (reference sequence). This CDR3 spans 16 amino acids. V dropped 0 bases and J dropped 2 bases, with 17 bases sitting between them. The CDR3 sequence is CAWSVGVILDAYEQYF. CDR3 DNA: TGTGCCTGGAGTGTGGGGGTGATCCTGGACGCCTACGAGCAGTACTTC.

This chain connects TRBV28 to TRBJ2-7; 7 bases are shared with TRBD1. CDR3 length: 16 residues. V was pared by 5 bases and J by 0 bases, with 10 bases of the junction left unmatched. The germline V gene encodes CDR1 MDHEN and CDR2 SYDVKM. CDR3 in amino acids: CASSTGTAFISYEQYF. The CDR3 nucleotides are TGTGCCAGCAGTACCGGGACAGCATTCATCTCCTACGAGCAGTACTTC.

The V gene is TRBV5-1, the J gene TRBJ2-3, with 14 bases matching TRBD2. The CDR3 extends over 17 amino acids. Trimming removed 2 bases from V and 5 bases from J; junction bases left unmatched: 7. Germline V gives CDR1 SGHRS, CDR2 YFSETQ. The CDR3 spells CASSLRLAGGPGDTQYF. As DNA, the CDR3 is TGCGCCAGCAGCTTACGACTAGCGGGGGGGCCTGGAGATACGCAGTATTTT.

The chain has TRBV4-1 and TRBJ2-3, with 10 nucleotides matching TRBD2. V dropped 1 base and J dropped 8; count of bases not matched to a gene: 6. Germline V gene data show CDR1 as MGHRA and CDR2 as YSYEKL. The CDR3 length is 15 residues. The CDR3 protein is CASSQVPSGSGTQYF. Written as DNA, the CDR3 is TGCGCCAGCAGCCAAGTCCCTAGCGGGAGCGGTACGCAGTATTTT.

The J gene is TRBJ2-7, the V gene TRBV7-2; D unresolved. The germline V and J ends were trimmed by 1 base and 2 bases, with 12 bases remaining between them. The CDR3 sequence is 15 residues long. Germline values: CDR1 SGHTA, CDR2 FQGNSA. CDR3 nucleotide sequence: TGTGCCAGCAGCTTAGGGTATCTGACTCCCTACGAGCAGTACTTC. Amino acids: CASSLGYLTPYEQYF.

The chain links TRBV20-1 to TRBJ1-2, with D tentatively TRBD1 (6 bases). V was pared by 5 bases and J by 8 bases, with 12 bases between. Germline-derived CDR1 and CDR2 are DFQATT and SNEGSKA (reference sequence). The CDR3 totals 11 residues. The CDR3 loop is CSAFDRTGYTF. For the CDR3, the DNA is TGCAGTGCTTTCGACAGGACAGGCTACACCTTC.

The table lists this clone with a count of one. The chain is built from TRBV29-1 and TRBJ2-1; no clear D gene. The CDR3 consists of 13 residues. The V gene's germline CDR1 is SQVTM and CDR2 ANQGSEA. Trimming cost V 3 bases and J 3 bases, with 9 bases left between them. In DNA, the CDR3 is TGCAGCGTTGACGGAGCGATCTACAATGAGCAGTTCTTC. Translated, it gives CSVDGAIYNEQFF.

The chain links TRBV5-1 to TRBJ1-1; unclear D gene. CDR3 length: 13 amino acids. Trimming left V 6 bases short and J 1 base short, with 10 bases between. The germline V gene encodes CDR1 SGHRS and CDR2 YFSETQ. The CDR3 DNA follows: TGCGCCAGCAAGAACAGTTGGAACACTGAAGCTTTCTTT. Translated, it gives CASKNSWNTEAFF. The variable domain in full, completed from reference TRBV5-1 and TRBJ1-1, reads KAGVTQTPRYLIKTRGQQVTLSCSPISGHRSVSWYQQTPGQGLQFLFEYFSETQRNKGNFPGRFSGRQFSNSRSEMNVSTLELGDSALYLCASKNSWNTEAFFGQGTRLTVV.

V usage is TRBV28 and J usage is TRBJ2-5; 7 nucleotides match TRBD2. The germline CDR1 and CDR2 sequences are MDHEN and SYDVKM. J was trimmed by 2 bases and V by 2 bases; bases with no gene match: 8. The CDR3 extends over 16 amino acids. CDR3 residues: CASSLLTGGLQETQYF. The CDR3 region has the DNA TGTGCCAGCAGTTTACTCACGGGAGGCTTACAAGAGACCCAGTACTTC. The entire variable domain, with the rest obtained from reference TRBV28 and TRBJ2-5, is as follows: DVKVTQSSRYLVKRTGEKVFLECVQDMDHENMFWYRQDPGLGLRLIYFSYDVKMKEKGDIPEGYSVSREKKERFSLILESASTNQTSMYLCASSLLTGGLQETQYFGPGTRLLVL.

The chain uses TRBV4-1 and TRBJ2-2; 10 bases line up with TRBD1. Germline V gene lookup returns CDR1 MGHRA and CDR2 YSYEKL. CDR3 length: 16 amino acids. The V segment lost 8 bases and the J segment 2 bases; nucleotides outside the gene matches: 8. The CDR3 region has the DNA TGCGCCAGCCGCCGATGGGACAGGGGAAACACCGGGGAGCTGTTTTTT. Protein: CASRRWDRGNTGELFF.

The V gene is TRBV28, the J gene TRBJ1-5; no firm D call. This CDR3 comprises 13 residues. Between the trimmed V and J ends, which lost 4 bases and 6 bases, there was a span of 10 bases. Germline CDR1 MDHEN, CDR2 SYDVKM. Written as DNA, the CDR3 is TGTGCCAGCAGTTACGAATTTAGTCAGCCCCAGCATTTT. Its translation: CASSYEFSQPQHF. Combining the CDR3 with reference TRBV28 and TRBJ1-5 gives the whole variable domain DVKVTQSSRYLVKRTGEKVFLECVQDMDHENMFWYRQDPGLGLRLIYFSYDVKMKEKGDIPEGYSVSREKKERFSLILESASTNQTSMYLCASSYEFSQPQHFGDGTRLSIL.

The V and J genes are TRBV6-5 and TRBJ2-7; the D is unclear. V was shortened by 6 bases and J by 11 bases, with 17 bases between the two germline ends. The CDR3 spans 12 residues. Germline CDR1 and CDR2: MNHEY and SVGAGI. Here the CDR3 DNA reads TGTGCCAGCAGGAGTAGGGCTTTCCAGGAGTACTTC. Its protein product is CASRSRAFQEYF.

This chain connects TRBV7-2 to TRBJ2-3; TRBD1 matches 8 bases. The CDR3 loop spans 16 amino acids. V was clipped by 5 bases and J by 1 base; unmatched bases: 8. Germline CDR1 and CDR2: SGHTA and FQGNSA. The CDR3 sequence: CASSTGRGHGTDTQYF. CDR3 DNA sequence: TGTGCCAGCAGCACGGGCAGGGGGCACGGCACAGATACGCAGTATTTT.

The rearrangement joins TRBV6-5 to TRBJ2-7, with TRBD1 identical over 12 bases. The CDR3 runs 14 residues. Trimming removed 4 bases from V and 6 bases from J; junction bases left unmatched: 4. CDR1 is MNHEY, CDR2 SVGAGI, per germline. The CDR3 here is CASSSGTGGSEQYF. The DNA for the CDR3 is TGTGCCAGCAGTTCCGGGACAGGGGGCTCCGAGCAGTACTTC.

DNA for the CDR3: TGTGCCAGTAGTATTCCAGGGGTCCCAGGCGAGCAGTACTTC. It codes for CASSIPGVPGEQYF. The chain combines TRBV19 with TRBJ2-7; maybe TRBD1 (6 bases). In germline, CDR1 is LNHDA, CDR2 SQIVND (reference sequence). This CDR3 is built from 14 residues. V was shortened by 3 bases and J by 6 bases, with 15 bases between the two germline ends.

This rearrangement joins TRBV19 to TRBJ2-7; possibly TRBD1 for D (6 bases). The CDR3 consists of 17 residues. Germline V gene data show CDR1 as LNHDA and CDR2 as SQIVND (reference sequence). V lost 1 base, J lost 2 bases, and 18 bases lay in between. The chain's CDR3 is CASSIVGMRTETYEQYF. Here the CDR3 DNA reads TGTGCCAGTAGTATAGTCGGTATGCGGACAGAGACCTACGAGCAGTACTTC.

The CDR3: CASRANTDTQYF. The CDR3 nucleotides are TGTGCCAGCAGGGCTAACACAGATACGCAGTATTTT. The chain links TRBV6-5 to TRBJ2-3; D not resolved. Trimming removed 6 bases from V and 2 bases from J, with 6 bases in between. This CDR3 has 12 residues. Germline V gives CDR1 MNHEY, CDR2 SVGAGI.

This clone was observed a single time. An end of the junction differs from the germline gene, which may be a read error. The chain is built from TRBV2 and TRBJ2-3; no clear D. The V gene's germline CDR1 is SNHLY and CDR2 FYNNEI. This CDR3 is 13 amino acids long. As DNA, the CDR3 is TGCGAGACGGCCGGGTCCGCCACAGATACGCAGTATTTT. This encodes CETAGSATDTQYF. The full variable domain, completed using reference TRBV2 and TRBJ2-3, is EPEVTQTPSHQVTQMGQEVILRCVPISNHLYFYWYRQILGQKVEFLVSFYNNEISEKSEIFDDQFSVERPDGSNFTLKIRSTKLEDSAMYFCETAGSATDTQYFGPGTRLTVL.

The rearrangement joins TRBV18 to TRBJ2-3; D may be TRBD1 (5 bases). CDR3 length: 14 amino acids. Germline loops: CDR1 KGHSH, CDR2 LQKENI. The ends were cut back, 0 bases at V and 4 bases at J, with 8 bases in the middle. CDR3: CASSPPAGSDTQYF. DNA of the CDR3: TGTGCCAGCTCACCACCGGCAGGGTCAGATACGCAGTATTTT.

The chain carries TRBV19 and TRBJ2-3; D gene ambiguous. Germline values: CDR1 LNHDA, CDR2 SQIVND (reference sequence). V lost 3 bases and J 8 bases, leaving 15 bases between the germline ends. The CDR3 contains 14 residues. The CDR3 sequence is CASSIGQLPFTQYF. Written as DNA, the CDR3 is TGTGCCAGTAGTATTGGGCAGCTCCCGTTTACGCAGTATTTT.

This clone appeared once. The chain is built from TRBV30 and TRBJ1-5; D might be TRBD1 (6 bases). The length of the CDR3 is 13 residues. V lost 1 base and J 6 bases, leaving 10 bases between the germline ends. Germline values: CDR1 GTSNPN, CDR2 SVGIG (reference sequence). The CDR3 coding sequence is TGTGCCTGGAGTGACACAGGGACTCAGCCCCAGCATTTT. It codes for CAWSDTGTQPQHF.

The sample holds a few counts of this clone. V usage is TRBV6-5 and J usage is TRBJ1-4; 7 nucleotides match TRBD1. Germline-derived CDR1 and CDR2 are MNHEY and SVGAGI. V shed 6 bases and J 7 bases; nucleotides not matched to a gene: 8. The CDR3 is made up of 14 amino acids. CDR3 coding DNA: TGTGCCAGCAGACTTCAGGGGGAGGGTGAAAAACTGTTTTTT. Residues: CASRLQGEGEKLFF.

The chain recombines TRBV5-1 with TRBJ2-7, with unresolved D. This CDR3 is 13 amino acids long. The ends were cut back, 0 bases at V and 4 bases at J, with 8 bases in the middle. Germline V gene sequence: CDR1 SGHRS, CDR2 YFSETQ. The chain's CDR3 is CASSLAPEYEQYF. The CDR3 coding sequence is TGCGCCAGCAGCTTGGCCCCTGAATACGAGCAGTACTTC. The variable domain in full, with the rest retrieved from reference TRBV5-1 and TRBJ2-7, is KAGVTQTPRYLIKTRGQQVTLSCSPISGHRSVSWYQQTPGQGLQFLFEYFSETQRNKGNFPGRFSGRQFSNSRSEMNVSTLELGDSALYLCASSLAPEYEQYFGPGTRLTVT.

This chain uses TRBV18 with TRBJ1-2; TRBD1 matches at 7 bases. CDR3 size: 14 residues. After removal of 6 bases from V and 4 bases from J, the junction contained 8 bases not matched to a gene. CDR1 is KGHSH, CDR2 LQKENI, per germline. In DNA, the CDR3 is TGTGCCAGCTCGCTAAGAGGACAGGTCTATGGCTACACCTTC. This encodes CASSLRGQVYGYTF.

This chain uses TRBV5-4 with TRBJ1-1; tentative D call: TRBD1 (6 bases). Germline CDR1 and CDR2: SGHNT and YYREEE (reference sequence). CDR3 size: 14 residues. Trimming stripped 3 bases from V and 8 bases from J, with 17 bases between. This CDR3 reads CASSSPSGGAEAFF. The DNA of the CDR3 is TGTGCCAGCAGCTCCCCCTCGGGGGGCGCGGAAGCTTTCTTT.

V usage is TRBV2 and J usage is TRBJ1-1, with D possibly being TRBD1 (6 bases). Deletions cut 2 bases from V and 4 bases from J, with 26 bases between. This CDR3 is built from 19 residues. Germline CDR1 SNHLY, CDR2 FYNNEI. CDR3: CASSERTGAQGRSGTEAFF. The CDR3 DNA reads as TGTGCCAGCAGTGAACGGACCGGGGCCCAGGGGAGATCGGGCACTGAAGCTTTCTTT. Together with reference TRBV2 and TRBJ1-1, the CDR3 gives the full variable domain: EPEVTQTPSHQVTQMGQEVILRCVPISNHLYFYWYRQILGQKVEFLVSFYNNEISEKSEIFDDQFSVERPDGSNFTLKIRSTKLEDSAMYFCASSERTGAQGRSGTEAFFGQGTRLTVV.

The chain carries TRBV19 and TRBJ2-1; tentative D call: TRBD1 (5 bases). The V and J ends lost 3 bases and 3 bases respectively, with 6 bases between them. The CDR3 is 13 amino acids. From germline, CDR1 is LNHDA and CDR2 SQIVND (reference sequence). The CDR3 reads CASSIDSYNEQFF. Here the CDR3 DNA reads TGTGCCAGTAGTATCGACAGCTACAATGAGCAGTTCTTC.

The V gene is TRBV6-5, the J gene TRBJ1-6; 8 positions agree with TRBD1. The CDR3 sequence is 15 residues long. Germline V gene data show CDR1 as MNHEY and CDR2 as SVGAGI. Germline trimming cut 5 bases from V and 9 bases from J; bases unmatched to any gene: 9. CDR3 DNA sequence: TGTGCCAGCAGTCGAGCCCAGGGGGCCGGTTCACCCCTCCACTTT. It translates to CASSRAQGAGSPLHF.

V is TRBV7-8 and J is TRBJ1-1; a weak D match, TRBD1 (5 bases). Germline V lookup: CDR1 SGHVS, CDR2 FQNEAQ. The V and J ends lost 5 bases and 1 base respectively, with 8 bases between them. The CDR3 runs 13 residues. DNA for the CDR3: TGTGCCAGCAGCAGGGACCGGAACACTGAAGCTTTCTTT. It specifies CASSRDRNTEAFF.

V gene TRBV6-1 combines with J gene TRBJ2-7; D call uncertain. The CDR3 covers 12 residues. V dropped 1 base and J dropped 8 bases, with 9 bases sitting between them. In germline, CDR1 is MNHNS, CDR2 SASEGT. CDR3 protein: CASSEGALQQYF. The CDR3 region has the DNA TGTGCCAGCAGTGAAGGAGCCCTCCAGCAGTACTTC.

This clone is a singleton in its sample. V gene TRBV7-2 combines with J gene TRBJ2-5; maybe TRBD2 (5 bases). Germline-derived CDR1 and CDR2 are SGHTA and FQGNSA. This CDR3 comprises 15 residues. V lost 1 base to trimming and J lost 1 base, with 10 bases between them. The CDR3 sequence: CASSLVGGPQETQYF. The DNA of the CDR3 is TGTGCCAGCAGCTTAGTGGGCGGGCCCCAAGAGACCCAGTACTTC.